The clone carrying this TCR beta chain was counted at least ten times. Antigen unknown. V shed 1 base, J shed 4 bases, and the junction held 8 bases outside the gene matches. This CDR3 spans 17 amino acids. Germline V lookup: CDR1 SGHRS, CDR2 YFSETQ. This sample is drawn from a study of T cells in Graves' hyperthyroidism and ophthalmopathy. Findings and limits, study-wide: Ophthalmopathy got predicted by the model a median roughly six months before its onset.

TCR beta CDR3 regions were amplified from RNA transcripts. HTBI primers drove first-round RT-PCR of the TCR CDR3. One entry per CDR3 protein, called by TCRdb with MiXCR from the multiplex PCR reads. The table lists about 840,000 distinct CDR3 sequences, more than 30% of them singletons. The chain has TRBV5-1 and TRBJ2-6; 7 bases fit TRBD2. Sequencing was done on a sample of blood. The origin of this receptor is a man between 18 and 29 years old with Graves' hyperthyroidism. The CDR3 sequence: CASSLSAGVSGANVLTF. In nucleotides, the CDR3 is TGCGCCAGCAGCTTGAGTGCGGGGGTCTCCGGGGCCAACGTCCTGACTTTC.